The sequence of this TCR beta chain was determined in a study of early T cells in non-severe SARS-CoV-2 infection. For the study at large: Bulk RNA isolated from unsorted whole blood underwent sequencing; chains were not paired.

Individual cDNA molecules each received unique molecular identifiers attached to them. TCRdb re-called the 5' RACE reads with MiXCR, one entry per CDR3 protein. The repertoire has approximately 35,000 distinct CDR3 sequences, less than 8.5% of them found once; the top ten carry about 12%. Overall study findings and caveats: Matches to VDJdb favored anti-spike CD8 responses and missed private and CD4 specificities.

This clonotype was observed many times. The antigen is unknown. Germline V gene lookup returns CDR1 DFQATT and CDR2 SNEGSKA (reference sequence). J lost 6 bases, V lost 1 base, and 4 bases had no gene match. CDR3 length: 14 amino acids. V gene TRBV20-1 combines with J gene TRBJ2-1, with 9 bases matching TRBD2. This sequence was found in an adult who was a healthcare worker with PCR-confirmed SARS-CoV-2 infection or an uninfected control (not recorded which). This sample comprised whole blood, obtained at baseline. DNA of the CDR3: TGCAGTGCTAGAGTAGCGGGGGCTGGCAATGAGCAGTTCTTC. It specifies CSARVAGAGNEQFF.